This TCR beta chain derives from a study of identical twins (dated by TCRdb to the mid-2010s). Background on the whole study: TCR alpha and beta repertoires from monozygotic twins, unrelated adults of various ages and cord blood were deep-sequenced to test whether fetal clonotypes persist. To rule out contamination, replicate twin experiments were performed at different times with different library preparation protocols. Results and caveats for the whole study, not just this receptor: Because the same donors could not be followed over many years, the conclusions depended on cross-sectional statistical analysis. In monozygotic twins, out-of-frame TCR alpha sharing was systematically underestimated by recombination models, although the models agreed with sharing between unrelated individuals. In beta out-of-frame sequences, excess twin sharing was weaker, because having fewer shared sequences lowered the signal-to-noise ratio. Abundant cord blood beta clonotypes had fewer insertions, young adult naive repertoires showed a similar but weaker trend, and memory repertoires showed no such trend. Out-of-frame TCR alpha sequences shared between twins showed an excess of low generation-probability sequences compared with coincidental sharing between unrelated individuals. Invariant T cells such as MAIT and iNKT could partly confound zero-insertion analyses, although diverse VJ usage argued against such confounding for most clonotypes.

This clonotype was counted a few times. The target of this receptor is not known. Base qualities are not at hand, and no much larger clone is one base apart. The germline V gene provides CDR1 LGHNA and CDR2 YNFKEQ. CDR3 length: 15 amino acids, cysteine to phenylalanine. Of the read, only the CDR3 DNA is kept; its 45 bases are in frame from base 1. V lost 1 base and J lost 1 base; the stretch between them is 10 bases long. The library came from 5' RACE. The instrument was an Illumina HiSeq 2000. A universal primer binding site was introduced by template switching, and a unique molecular identifier was present in the final cDNA, enabling accurate counting of TCR cDNA molecules. Specific primers in the conserved constant-segment region were used to synthesize first-strand cDNA for TCR alpha and beta chains. To control for contamination, every cDNA library carried two barcodes: a SMART-Mk sample barcode plus Illumina barcodes. TruSeq adapter sequences, together with Illumina sample barcodes, were added in two successive PCR steps. TCR alpha and beta cDNA libraries were sequenced on the Illumina HiSeq platform with custom primers. As for how the authors treated the data: Unique molecular identifiers were extracted from raw reads with MiGEC, and CDR3 positions were determined with MiXCR. For each individual, recombination models were inferred using an EM algorithm with the repgenHMM and IGoR tools. The tcR package in R was used for shared clonotype analysis, with sharing normalized by the product of cloneset sizes. To study raw recombination without the effects of thymic and clonal selection, out-of-frame nonproductive sequences were analyzed. The public reads were reanalyzed by TCRdb: fastp trimming at Q25, MiXCR alignment, in-frame beta chains only. When rows share a CDR3 protein, they turn into one entry using the most common DNA and genes. V and J calls and clone size were set by TCRdb, not the authors. This sample is represented by roughly 1,500,000 distinct CDR3 sequences; about 30% of them were singletons. The ten largest account for approximately 0.25% of the sample.

All donors were healthy Caucasians. Sequenced input: cord blood. The source is a newborn girl in good health. The chain joins TRBV4-2 to TRBJ2-5, and perhaps TRBD2 as D gene, on 5 matching bases. The nucleotide sequence is given as TGTGCCAGCAGCCAAGCCAAGCGGAGCCAAGAGACCCAGTACTTC. Protein translation: CASSQAKRSQETQYF.